This TCR beta chain was found in a study of brain T cells in children with intractable seizures. The CDR3 length is 15 residues. J gave up 2 bases and V 6 bases, and 8 bases lay outside the gene matches. From germline, CDR1 is SGHTA and CDR2 FQGNSA. Libraries were prepared by immunoSEQ multiplex PCR; TCRdb keeps only in-frame clonotypes and omits some of them. The sample holds about 340,000 clones, roughly 93% seen once. Time point: blood from clinic visit 5 months post-surgery; TSC patient then seizure free. Surgery cases with the highest brain T cell transcript signatures were chosen for sequencing. At least one anti-epileptic drug was given before surgery.

The receptor was isolated from a boy in the first two years of life with tuberous sclerosis and intractable seizures. This specimen was peripheral blood, taken 5 to 6 months after surgery. This chain uses TRBV7-2 with TRBJ2-7; TRBD2 agrees at 9 bases. The CDR3 loop reads CASSPIAGETYEQYF. As DNA, the CDR3 is TGTGCCAGCAGTCCGATAGCGGGGGAAACCTACGAGCAGTACTTC.